This T cell receptor beta chain was profiled in a study of a mutant IDH1 vaccine in newly diagnosed glioma. Regarding time point: week 5, during vaccination. Vaccination comprised doses that each held 300 ug of mutant IDH1 20-mer peptide, plus topical imiquimod. On this clone itself: Its antigen is as yet unknown.

This CDR3 spans 14 amino acids. This table comes from immunoSEQ multiplex PCR, and its TCRdb copy is limited to in-frame clones, with some not included. Among roughly 25,000 clones, about 76% were seen once, and the ten largest hold roughly 10%. The receptor comes from a man aged 40-55 years with glioma. J is TRBJ1-2 and V is TRBV21-1; TRBD1 is taken as the D call from the table, unchecked against the DNA. TRBV21-1 is reported as a pseudogene. Source: PBMCs, taken from a glioma patient whose treatment included an IDH1 peptide vaccine. CDR3 amino acids: CASSNRDRDTGYTF. The CDR3 bases are TGTGCCAGCAGCAACCGGGACAGGGACACTGGCTACACCTTC.